This T cell receptor beta chain was sequenced for a study of T cells in Graves' hyperthyroidism and ophthalmopathy. Study-wide background: Peripheral blood was collected at initial diagnosis, before any treatment.

Fresh peripheral blood, around 9.3 ml, was the source of the PBMCs. What was amplified from RNA transcripts were TCR beta CDR3 regions. The TCR CDR3 first-round RT-PCR relied on the HTBI primer set. TCRdb reprocessed the multiplex PCR reads via MiXCR and lists one record per CDR3 protein. The repertoire consists of a few hundred thousand distinct CDR3 sequences, with just under 25% occurring once and the leading ten covering less than 75%. This CDR3 spans 15 amino acids. Germline V gives CDR1 MDHEN, CDR2 SYDVKM. The V segment lost 6 bases and the J segment 2 bases; nucleotides outside the gene matches: 7. Comment on this clonotype: The target antigen is unknown.

General observations from the study: Ophthalmopathy was predicted by the model a median of approximately 6.6 months ahead of onset. Most thyroid clonotypes that were expanded above 0.001 also turned up in blood.

This chain links TRBV28 with TRBJ2-5; 9 bases agree with TRBD1. Sequenced material: blood. This sequence originates from a man aged 50-59 years with Graves' hyperthyroidism. Written as DNA, the CDR3 is TGTGCCAGCAGCTTCCGGGACAGGGTACAAGAGACCCAGTACTTC. Amino acids: CASSFRDRVQETQYF.